These T cell receptor beta chains were read from a single sample in a study of OX40 agonist ivuxolimab in advanced cancers. The table came from immunoSEQ multiplex PCR; TCRdb's copy has only in-frame clones and leaves some out. Of 25,000 to 30,000 clones detected, around 87% appear once; the ten largest clones hold about 21%. The material was CD4+ or CD8+ T cells sorted from blood, obtained in a trial of the OX40 agonist ivuxolimab. The receptors here all came from an adult with an advanced solid tumor such as melanoma, head and neck, liver or kidney cancer. The CDR3 runs from the conserved cysteine through the conserved F or W. Each record gives: D gene, V gene, J gene, clone size, CDR3 DNA, CDR3 protein. A D gene is named only where the DNA matches it firmly. A row's size may be missing; if present it is once, few, many or a size class.

.,TRBV11-3,TRBJ2-7,.,TGTGCCAGCAGCTTAGGTTACGGTACCTCCTACGAGCAGTACTTC,CASSLGYGTSYEQYF
.,TRBV5-5,TRBJ1-5,.,TGTGCCAGCACCCCGCGGGGAGGGGGTCAGCCCCAGCATTTT,CASTPRGGGQPQHF
.,TRBV28,TRBJ2-7,.,TGTGCCAGCAGTTTATTAAATGGGGAGCAGTACTTC,CASSLLNGEQYF
.,TRBV7-6,TRBJ2-7,.,TGTGCCAGCAGCCGGGGGAGCTCCTACGAGCAGTACTTC,CASSRGSSYEQYF
.,TRBV9,TRBJ1-2,.,TGTGCCAGCAGCGCCACAGGGCATGGCTACACCTTC,CASSATGHGYTF
TRBD1,TRBV6-5,TRBJ2-7,.,TGTGCCAGCAGTCTCGGGACAGCTATTTACGAGCAGTACTTC,CASSLGTAIYEQYF
.,TRBV2,TRBJ2-7,.,TGTGCCAGCAGTGAACTCGGGGGCCTTACCTACGAGCAGTACTTC,CASSELGGLTYEQYF
.,TRBV2,TRBJ1-4,.,TGTGCCAGCAGTGAAGATTTTGGCAGACGTAATGAAAAACTGTTTTTT,CASSEDFGRRNEKLFF
TRBD1,TRBV5-6,TRBJ1-4,.,TGTGCCAGCAGCTGGACAGGGGACTCTAATGAAAAACTGTTTTTT,CASSWTGDSNEKLFF
TRBD2,TRBV5-6,TRBJ2-7,.,TGTGCCAGCACGCTAGCGGATTTTTCCTACGAGCAGTACTTC,CASTLADFSYEQYF
TRBD2,TRBV5-6,TRBJ2-1,.,TGTGCCAGCAGTTCCCTAGCGGGAGCGTACAATGAGCAGTTCTTC,CASSSLAGAYNEQFF
TRBD1,TRBV11-2,TRBJ2-7,.,TGTGCCAGCAGCTCGAGCCCGGGACAGGGGAAGGACGAGCAGTACTTC,CASSSSPGQGKDEQYF
TRBD2,TRBV5-6,TRBJ2-5,.,TGTGCCAGCAGCTTATCACGACTAGCAAAAACCCAGTACTTC,CASSLSRLAKTQYF
.,TRBV7-9,TRBJ1-2,.,TGTGCCAGCCAGCATGAAACGGGGGATGGCTACACCTTC,CASQHETGDGYTF
.,TRBV4-1,TRBJ1-2,few,TGCGCCAGCAGCCACTACAGGTCGGCCTATGGCTACACCTTC,CASSHYRSAYGYTF
.,TRBV9,TRBJ1-2,medium-sized,TGTGCCAGCAGCGTATGGGGCAGCGTCAGGGGCTACACCTTC,CASSVWGSVRGYTF
TRBD2,TRBV9,TRBJ2-1,.,TGTGCCAGCAGCTATCGCGGGGGGGTACGGGAGCAGTTCTTC,CASSYRGGVREQFF
.,TRBV5-4,TRBJ1-5,medium-sized,TGTGCCAGCACCCCGCGGGGAGGGGGTCAGCCCCAGCATTTT,CASTPRGGGQPQHF
TRBD1,TRBV28,TRBJ1-2,.,TGTGCCAGCAATTATCAGGGGGCCAACTATGGCTACACCTTC,CASNYQGANYGYTF
TRBD2,TRBV28,TRBJ2-7,.,TGTGCCAGCAGAACACCGGGAGGCTTATACGAGCAGTACTTC,CASRTPGGLYEQYF
.,TRBV27,TRBJ2-7,.,TGTGCCAGCAGTTTATCCTGGGGTATCGACGAGCAGTACTTC,CASSLSWGIDEQYF
.,TRBV29-1,TRBJ1-2,.,TGCAGCGTTAACAATCTAGACGGCGACTATGGCTACACCTTC,CSVNNLDGDYGYTF
.,TRBV18,TRBJ2-3,.,TGTGCCAGCTCACCTAACCCAGGGTTCTCCACAGATACGCAGTATTTT,CASSPNPGFSTDTQYF
.,TRBV19,TRBJ1-1,.,TGTGCCAGTAGTATAGAGGTGATCATGAACACTGAAGCTTTCTTT,CASSIEVIMNTEAFF
.,TRBV6-1,TRBJ1-2,once,TGTGCCAGCAGTGAAATGATCCTCTATGGCTACACCTTC,CASSEMILYGYTF
TRBD2,TRBV9,TRBJ2-3,.,TGTGCCAGCAGCGTAGAGGGGGCTAGCGGGGACCCCACAGATACGCAGTATTTT,CASSVEGASGDPTDTQYF
.,TRBV7-8,TRBJ1-1,.,TGTGCCAGCAGCCCTGGGGGCCGAGGCACTGAAGCTTTCTTT,CASSPGGRGTEAFF
TRBD2,TRBV13,TRBJ2-7,once,TGTGCCAGCAGCCCCTTAGCGGGAGGGCCTAAGTACGAGCAGTACTTC,CASSPLAGGPKYEQYF
.,TRBV9,TRBJ1-2,few,TGTGCCAGCAGCGTAGAGGCAGGGGCCCTAGGGGATGGCTACACCTTC,CASSVEAGALGDGYTF
TRBD1,TRBV27,TRBJ2-3,few,TGTGCCAGCAGTCCATCAGCCGGGACAGGGACAGATACGCAGTATTTT,CASSPSAGTGTDTQYF
.,TRBV30,TRBJ2-3,few,TGTGCCTGGAGTCTAAGGGGGGGGAGCACAGATACGCAGTATTTT,CAWSLRGGSTDTQYF
.,TRBV29-1,TRBJ1-2,few,TGCAGCTCACAGGGTCTGGATGGCTACACCTTC,CSSQGLDGYTF
.,TRBV13,TRBJ1-2,.,TGTGCCAGCAGCCAGGGAAGGAGGGGAGGTGGCTACACCTTC,CASSQGRRGGGYTF
.,TRBV7-9,TRBJ2-5,.,TGTGCCAGCAGCTACGAGACAGGCCAAGAGACCCAGTACTTC,CASSYETGQETQYF
.,TRBV14,TRBJ2-7,.,TGTGCCAGCAGCCACTTTATATCCCGGGAGGAGCAGTACTTC,CASSHFISREEQYF
.,TRBV11-2,TRBJ2-7,once,TGTGCCAGCAGCTTATACTTGGGGGAGAACTACGAGCAGTACTTC,CASSLYLGENYEQYF
.,TRBV27,TRBJ1-6,.,TGTGCCAGCAGCGAAGCCTATAATTCACCCCTCCACTTT,CASSEAYNSPLHF
TRBD1,TRBV27,TRBJ1-1,.,TGTGCCAGCAGCCTATTATCTCCGACAGGGGTGAACACTGAAGCTTTCTTT,CASSLLSPTGVNTEAFF
.,TRBV28,TRBJ2-7,.,TGTGCCAGCAGTTTCATAGGGACTGACGAGCAGTACTTC,CASSFIGTDEQYF
.,TRBV7-3,TRBJ2-1,.,TGTGCCAGCGCAATGGTGGACAATGAGCAGTTCTTC,CASAMVDNEQFF
.,TRBV2,TRBJ2-3,.,TGTGCCAGCAGTGAAGCGCGTGGGGGTAGGACAGATACGCAGTATTTT,CASSEARGGRTDTQYF
TRBD2,TRBV5-1,TRBJ2-1,.,TGCGCCAGCAGCTTGGGCCGGGACTATACCAATGAGCAGTTCTTC,CASSLGRDYTNEQFF
TRBD1,TRBV10-3,TRBJ2-5,.,TGTGCCATCACCTCCGACAGGGTTAAGGAGACCCAGTACTTC,CAITSDRVKETQYF
TRBD2,TRBV9,TRBJ2-3,.,TGTGCCAGCAGCGTAGCTACTAGCGCAGGCACAGATACGCAGTATTTT,CASSVATSAGTDTQYF
.,TRBV19,TRBJ2-6,.,TGTGCCAGTAGTGTGACAGGCTCTGGGGCCAACGTCCTGACTTTC,CASSVTGSGANVLTF
TRBD2,TRBV11-3,TRBJ2-3,.,TGTGCCAGCAAGGGGAGAGGACTAGCGGGAGGGCAGGGCACAGATACGCAGTATTTT,CASKGRGLAGGQGTDTQYF
TRBD1,TRBV6-4,TRBJ1-4,few,TGTGCCAGCAGGGAGAGGGGGCCCCTTCGTGAAAAACTGTTTTTT,CASRERGPLREKLFF
.,TRBV28,TRBJ2-3,.,TGTGCCAGCAGTTTATGGGGGGGCAACACAGATACGCAGTATTTT,CASSLWGGNTDTQYF
TRBD1,TRBV6-6,TRBJ1-2,once,TGTGCCAGCAGCCCCCAGACAGGGGCCACGTATGGCTACACCTTC,CASSPQTGATYGYTF
.,TRBV9,TRBJ2-3,.,TGTGCCAGCAGCCCGGCCGGGGCAGATACGCAGTATTTT,CASSPAGADTQYF